Sequencing of this TCR beta chain was carried out in a study of technical replicates of blood from a handful of donors. The repertoire was sequenced with immunoSEQ multiplex PCR; TCRdb's copy has only in-frame clones and lacks some. Of about 70,000 clones detected, roughly 96% appear once; the ten largest clones hold roughly 0.19%. There are 13 residues in the CDR3. The germline V and J ends were trimmed by 4 bases and 4 bases, with 11 bases remaining between them. The germline CDR1 and CDR2 sequences are SGHRS and YFSETQ. The genes are TRBV5-1 and TRBJ1-2; D might be TRBD1 (5 bases). Sequencing was performed on T cells isolated from PBMCs. This clonotype originated in a human donor in good health. The CDR3 nucleotides read TGCGCCAGCAGCCTAGACAGCCCCTATGGCTACACCTTC. Translating it yields CASSLDSPYGYTF.